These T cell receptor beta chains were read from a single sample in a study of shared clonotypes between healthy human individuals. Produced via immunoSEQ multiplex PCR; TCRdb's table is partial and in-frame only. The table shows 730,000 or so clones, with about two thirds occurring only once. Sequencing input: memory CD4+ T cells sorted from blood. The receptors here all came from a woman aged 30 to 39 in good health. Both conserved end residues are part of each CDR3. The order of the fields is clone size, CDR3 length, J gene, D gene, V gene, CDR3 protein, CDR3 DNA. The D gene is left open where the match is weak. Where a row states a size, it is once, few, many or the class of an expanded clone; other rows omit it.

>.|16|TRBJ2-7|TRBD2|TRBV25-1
CASSIAAGVVPDEQYF
TGTGCCAGCAGTATTGCGGCGGGAGTTGTCCCCGACGAGCAGTACTTC
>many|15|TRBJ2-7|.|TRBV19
CASSTAGRSGYEQYF
TGTGCCAGTAGTACCGCGGGACGATCTGGCTACGAGCAGTACTTC
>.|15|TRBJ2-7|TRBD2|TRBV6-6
CASSYQAGSTYEQYF
TGTGCCAGCAGTTACCAAGCGGGGTCAACCTACGAGCAGTACTTC
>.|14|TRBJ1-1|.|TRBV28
CASRDWGVGTEAFF
TGTGCCAGCAGGGATTGGGGGGTGGGTACTGAAGCTTTCTTT
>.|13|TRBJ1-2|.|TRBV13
CASRPWVGGGYTF
TGTGCCAGCAGGCCCTGGGTGGGAGGTGGCTACACCTTC
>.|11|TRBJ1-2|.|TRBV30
CAWSVAAGYTF
TGTGCCTGGAGTGTCGCAGCTGGCTACACCTTC
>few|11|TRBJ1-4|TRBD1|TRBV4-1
CASSLQGKLFF
TGCGCCAGCAGCCTACAGGGGAAACTGTTTTTT
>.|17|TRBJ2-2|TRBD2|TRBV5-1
CASSLPGTSGTNGELFF
TGCGCCAGCAGCTTGCCCGGGACTAGCGGGACAAACGGGGAGCTGTTTTTT
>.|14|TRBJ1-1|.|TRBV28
CASTKTIRGDEAFF
TGTGCCAGCACTAAAACTATACGGGGAGACGAAGCTTTCTTT
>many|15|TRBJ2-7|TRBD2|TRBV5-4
CASSPGLAETYEQYF
TGTGCCAGCAGTCCGGGACTAGCGGAAACCTACGAGCAGTACTTC
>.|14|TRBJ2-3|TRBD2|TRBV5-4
CASRRAGGTDTQYF
TGTGCCAGCAGGAGGGCGGGAGGGACAGATACGCAGTATTTT
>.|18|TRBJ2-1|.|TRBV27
CASSPPRNPRVRYNEQFF
TGTGCCAGCAGTCCTCCCCGGAACCCAAGGGTTCGGTACAATGAGCAGTTCTTC
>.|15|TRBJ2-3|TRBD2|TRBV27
CASSVGLAETDTQYF
TGTGCCAGCAGTGTGGGACTAGCGGAAACAGATACGCAGTATTTT
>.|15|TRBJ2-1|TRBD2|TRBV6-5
CASRRAGTSFNEQFF
TGTGCCAGCAGACGAGCCGGGACTAGCTTTAATGAGCAGTTCTTC
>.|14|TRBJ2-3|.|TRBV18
CASSPIPDRQAQYF
TGTGCCAGCTCACCTATCCCGGACCGACAAGCGCAGTATTTT
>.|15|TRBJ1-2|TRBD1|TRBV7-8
CASSLTTGVDYGYTF
TGTGCCAGCAGCTTAACGACAGGGGTAGACTATGGCTACACCTTC
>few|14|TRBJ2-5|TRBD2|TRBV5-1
CASSLGGGRETQYF
TGCGCCAGCAGCTTGGGAGGCGGGAGGGAGACCCAGTACTTC
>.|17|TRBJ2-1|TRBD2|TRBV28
CASSRPFGTSGYNEQFF
TGTGCCAGCAGCCGACCCTTCGGGACTAGCGGCTACAATGAGCAGTTCTTC
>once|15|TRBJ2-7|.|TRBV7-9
CASSLEIGSTYEQYF
TGTGCCAGCAGCTTAGAGATCGGCAGCACCTACGAGCAGTACTTC
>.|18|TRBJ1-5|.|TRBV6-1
CASSEAGFGLGANQPQHF
TGTGCCAGCAGTGAGGCAGGGTTTGGTCTCGGGGCCAATCAGCCCCAGCATTTT
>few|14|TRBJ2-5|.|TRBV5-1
CASSLISVGETQYF
TGCGCCAGCAGCTTGATAAGCGTAGGGGAGACCCAGTACTTC
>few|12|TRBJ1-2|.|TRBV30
CAWSPTGLDYTF
TGTGCCTGGAGTCCGACAGGCCTGGACTACACCTTC
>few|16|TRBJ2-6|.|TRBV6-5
CASSLEGASGANVLTF
TGTGCCAGCAGTTTGGAGGGGGCATCTGGGGCCAACGTCCTGACTTTC
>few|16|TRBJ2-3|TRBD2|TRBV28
CASSSLAGRSTDTQYF
TGTGCCAGCAGTTCGCTAGCGGGGAGAAGCACAGATACGCAGTATTTT
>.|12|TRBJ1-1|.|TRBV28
CLVRRPNTEAFF
TGTCTTGTACGGCGGCCGAACACTGAAGCTTTCTTT
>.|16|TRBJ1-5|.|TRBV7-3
CASSSPTAELHQPQHF
TGTGCCAGCAGCTCCCCGACGGCGGAACTTCATCAGCCCCAGCATTTT
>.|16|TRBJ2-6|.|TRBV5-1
CASSFELFSGANVLTF
TGCGCCAGCAGCTTTGAGCTTTTCTCTGGGGCCAACGTCCTGACTTTC
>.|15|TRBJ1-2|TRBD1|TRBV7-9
CASSYGTDSNYGYTF
TGTGCCAGCAGCTACGGGACAGACTCTAACTATGGCTACACCTTC
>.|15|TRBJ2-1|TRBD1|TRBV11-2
CASSIGTGGLNEQFF
TGTGCCAGCAGCATCGGGACAGGGGGCCTCAATGAGCAGTTCTTC
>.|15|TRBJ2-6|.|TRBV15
CATSRDGSGANVLTF
TGTGCCACCAGCAGAGATGGTTCTGGGGCCAACGTCCTGACTTTC
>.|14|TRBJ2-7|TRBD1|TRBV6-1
CASGDRGRTYEQYF
TGTGCCAGTGGGGACAGGGGCCGCACCTACGAGCAGTACTTC
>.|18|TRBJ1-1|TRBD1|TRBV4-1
CASSQDKDRAWVNTEAFF
TGCGCCAGCAGCCAAGATAAGGACAGGGCCTGGGTGAACACTGAAGCTTTCTTT
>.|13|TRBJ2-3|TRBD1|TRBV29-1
CSVRGRFADTQYF
TGCAGCGTCAGGGGGCGCTTCGCAGATACGCAGTATTTT
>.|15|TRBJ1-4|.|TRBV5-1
CASSLDTAFSEKLFF
TGCGCCAGCAGCTTGGATACCGCCTTTAGTGAAAAACTGTTTTTT
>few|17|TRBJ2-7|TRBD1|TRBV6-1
CASSEGWDGTGVYEQYF
TGTGCCAGCAGTGAAGGATGGGACGGGACAGGGGTCTACGAGCAGTACTTC
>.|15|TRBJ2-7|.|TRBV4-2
CASSQEGQSPYEQYF
TGTGCCAGCAGCCAAGAGGGGCAGTCCCCCTACGAGCAGTACTTC
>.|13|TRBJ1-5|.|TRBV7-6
CASSLAWREPQHF
TGTGCCAGCAGCTTAGCGTGGCGGGAGCCCCAGCATTTT
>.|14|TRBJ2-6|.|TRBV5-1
CASSLGSGANVLTF
TGCGCCAGCAGCTTGGGCTCTGGGGCCAACGTCCTGACTTTC
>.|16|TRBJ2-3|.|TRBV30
CAWSEFLAPSTDTQYF
TGTGCCTGGAGTGAATTTCTAGCGCCTAGCACAGATACGCAGTATTTT
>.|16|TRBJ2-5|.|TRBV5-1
CASSLAGRAGGETQYF
TGCGCCAGCAGCTTGGCCGGGAGGGCAGGGGGCGAGACCCAGTACTTC
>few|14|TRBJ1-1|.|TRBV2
CASSRTGMGTEAFF
TGTGCCAGCAGCCGTACAGGGATGGGCACTGAAGCTTTCTTT
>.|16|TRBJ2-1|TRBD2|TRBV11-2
CASSSLTSGRWGEQFF
TGTGCCAGCAGCTCCTTGACTAGCGGGAGATGGGGTGAGCAGTTCTTC
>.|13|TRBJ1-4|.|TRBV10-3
CAISPGEGEKLFF
TGTGCCATCAGTCCAGGGGAGGGTGAAAAACTGTTTTTT
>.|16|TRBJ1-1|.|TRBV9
CASSAGTAGRNTEAFF
TGTGCCAGCAGCGCCGGGACGGCGGGAAGGAACACTGAAGCTTTCTTT
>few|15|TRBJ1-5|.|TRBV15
CATSREKRLNQPQHF
TGTGCCACCAGCAGAGAAAAGAGGCTCAATCAGCCCCAGCATTTT
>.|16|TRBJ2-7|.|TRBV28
CASSRFVLAHSYEQYF
TGTGCCAGCAGCCGATTTGTCCTAGCGCACTCCTACGAGCAGTACTTC
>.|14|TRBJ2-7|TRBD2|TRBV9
CASSVRSGTSEQYF
TGTGCCAGCAGCGTTAGAAGCGGGACCTCCGAGCAGTACTTC
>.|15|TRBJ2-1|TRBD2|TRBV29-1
CSARASGRVRNEQFF
TGCAGCGCACGGGCTAGCGGGAGAGTAAGGAATGAGCAGTTCTTC
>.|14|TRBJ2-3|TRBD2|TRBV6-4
CASSRLAGADTQYF
TGTGCCAGCAGTCGACTAGCGGGGGCAGATACGCAGTATTTT
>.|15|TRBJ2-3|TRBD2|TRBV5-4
CASSSPSGIPDTQYF
TGTGCCAGCAGCTCCCCTAGCGGGATTCCAGATACGCAGTATTTT
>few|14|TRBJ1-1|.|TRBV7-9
CASSLLQEGTEAFF
TGTGCCAGCAGCTTATTACAAGAGGGGACTGAAGCTTTCTTT